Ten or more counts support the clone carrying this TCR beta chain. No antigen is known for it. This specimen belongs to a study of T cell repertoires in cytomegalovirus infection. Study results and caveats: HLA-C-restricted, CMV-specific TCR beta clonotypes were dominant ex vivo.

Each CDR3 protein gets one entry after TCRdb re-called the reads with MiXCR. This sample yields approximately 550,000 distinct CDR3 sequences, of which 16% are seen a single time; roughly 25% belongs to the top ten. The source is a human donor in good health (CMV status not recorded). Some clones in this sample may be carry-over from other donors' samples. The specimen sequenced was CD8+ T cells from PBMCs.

In DNA, the CDR3 is TGCAGTGCCAGACCGCTGGGGGTGCGTGGACCTCCCGCACTTTCCTACGAGCAGTACTTC. This translates into CSARPLGVRGPPALSYEQYF. The chain uses TRBV20-1 and TRBJ2-7; D could derive from TRBD1 or TRBD2 (5 bases each). CDR1 and CDR2 from the germline V gene are DFQATT and SNEGSKA (reference sequence). Deletions cut 6 bases from V and 1 base from J, with 34 bases between. The CDR3 spans 20 residues.